This passage covers 20 T cell receptor beta chains from one sample sequenced in a study of cytomegalovirus exposure and HLA in healthy donors. In the PCR, 60 Vbeta and 13 Jbeta primers were used. Data came from immunoSEQ multiplex PCR; TCRdb stores just in-frame clones and leaves some out. This table has more than 80,000 clones, under 80% appearing once. The specimen sequenced was PBMCs. The receptors come from a man in his 60s in good health and CMV-seronegative.

This clone was recorded only once. CDR3 loop: CASSQGTGETEAFF. The CDR3 DNA reads as TGCGCCAGCAGCCAAGGGACAGGGGAGACTGAAGCTTTCTTT. V is TRBV4-1 and J is TRBJ1-1, with 9 bases lining up with TRBD1. CDR3 length: 14 amino acids. V dropped 1 base and J dropped 5; count of bases not matched to a gene: 2. CDR1 is MGHRA, CDR2 YSYEKL, per germline.

CDR3 residues: CATSRAGNGSPLHF. The CDR3 DNA is TGTGCCACCAGCAGAGCGGGGAACGGTTCACCCCTCCACTTT. J is TRBJ1-6 and V is TRBV15, with D unresolved. Germline CDR1 and CDR2: LNHNV and YYDKDF (reference sequence). V lost 1 base to trimming and J lost 9 bases, with 10 bases between them. This CDR3 has 14 residues.

V usage is TRBV29-1 and J usage is TRBJ1-2; D remains ambiguous. The CDR3 spans 12 residues. V lost 1 base and J 8 bases, leaving 11 bases between the germline ends. Looked up from germline, CDR1 is SQVTM and CDR2 is ANQGSEA. The CDR3 loop is CSVEAPPGGYTF. The CDR3 DNA is TGCAGCGTTGAAGCGCCGCCCGGGGGCTACACCTTC.

This chain uses TRBV1 with TRBJ1-1. TRBV1 corresponds to a pseudogene. This CDR3 is built from 16 residues. CDR3 in DNA: TGCACCAGCAGCCAAGGCGGGGGGACCAACCTCAATGAAGCTTTCTTT. It codes for CTSSQGGGTNLNEAFF.

The V gene is TRBV7-2, the J gene TRBJ2-5, with unresolved D. CDR3 size: 12 residues. V lost 2 bases and J 5 bases, leaving 6 bases between the germline ends. From germline, CDR1 is SGHTA and CDR2 FQGNSA. This CDR3 reads CASSLSRETQYF. As DNA, the CDR3 is TGTGCCAGCAGCTTATCCCGGGAGACCCAGTACTTC.

This clone was seen once. The V call is TRBV4-3, the J call TRBJ1-2; no firm D call. The germline gives CDR1 LGHNA, CDR2 YSLEER. CDR3 length equals 15 residues. Trimming shortened V by 1 base and J by 2 bases, and 11 bases separated the two germline ends. The CDR3 DNA follows: TGCGCCAGCAGCCAAGCCGGAGGTAACAACTATGGCTACACCTTC. Residues: CASSQAGGNNYGYTF.

V usage is TRBV30 and J usage is TRBJ1-6; 7 bases align to TRBD1. The V and J ends lost 0 bases and 7 bases, in that order; junction bases with no gene match: 3. The CDR3 covers 14 residues. The germline V gene has CDR1 GTSNPN and CDR2 SVGIG (reference sequence). The CDR3 sequence: CAWSVTGVNSPLHF. CDR3 bases: TGTGCCTGGAGTGTAACAGGGGTGAATTCACCCCTCCACTTT. The entire variable domain, with the rest obtained from reference TRBV30 and TRBJ1-6, is as follows: SQTIHQWPATLVQPVGSPLSLECTVEGTSNPNLYWYRQAAGRGLQLLFYSVGIGQISSEVPQNLSASRPQDRQFILSSKKLLLSDSGFYLCAWSVTGVNSPLHFGNGTRLTVT.

The V and J genes are TRBV7-2 and TRBJ1-5; D possibly corresponds to TRBD1 (5 bases). V lost 6 bases, J lost 9 bases, and 18 bases lay in between. The CDR3 totals 14 residues. Per the germline V gene, CDR1 is SGHTA and CDR2 is FQGNSA. CDR3 DNA sequence: TGTGCCAGCAGTCCGAACCTCAACGGGGGGCCCCAGCATTTT. Protein: CASSPNLNGGPQHF.

The V and J genes are TRBV9 and TRBJ2-1, with 7 positions matching TRBD1. Germline V gives CDR1 SGDLS, CDR2 YYNGEE. This CDR3 contains 15 residues. V lost 6 bases, J lost 1 base, and 7 bases stayed unmatched. The DNA of the CDR3 is TGTGCCAGCACTAGGGGGCCTCAATCCTACAATGAGCAGTTCTTC. It yields the protein CASTRGPQSYNEQFF.

The chain is built from TRBV5-1 and TRBJ2-5; tentatively, D is TRBD2 (6 bases). The germline CDR1 and CDR2 sequences are SGHRS and YFSETQ. V was clipped by 0 bases and J by 2 bases, with 20 bases between them. CDR3 length: 18 residues. The CDR3 DNA reads TGCGCCAGCAGCTTGGTCGGCGGCGGGGCAGGGCGGCAAGAGACCCAGTACTTC. It translates to CASSLVGGGAGRQETQYF.

The chain links TRBV6-6 to TRBJ2-5; 8 nucleotides agree with TRBD1. The J call is uncertain, as TRBJ2-7 better fits the DNA end. Germline CDR1 MNHNY, CDR2 SVGAGI (reference sequence). The CDR3 consists of 16 residues. Here the CDR3 DNA reads TGTGCCAGCAGTTACTCTGGGGACAGGCCCTCCTACGAGCAGTACTTC. It translates to CASSYSGDRPSYEQYF.

This sequence joins TRBV10-1 and TRBJ2-7, with D maybe TRBD1 (6 bases). Germline CDR1 and CDR2: WNHNN and SYGVQD (reference sequence). The CDR3 runs to 13 residues. V was trimmed by 9 bases and J by 4 bases, leaving 16 bases between them. CDR3 region: CASPRGSAYEQYV. The CDR3 DNA sequence: TGCGCCAGTCCCAGGGGATCTGCGTACGAGCAGTACGTC.

The gene calls are TRBV7-2 and TRBJ1-5, with 10 bases lining up with TRBD1. Looked up from germline, CDR1 is SGHTA and CDR2 is FQGNSA. The CDR3 totals 15 residues. V was clipped by 5 bases and J by 7 bases; unmatched bases: 8. DNA for the CDR3: TGTGCCAGCAGCGCTGGGACAGGGGACCGGCAGCCCCAGCATTTT. Translating gives CASSAGTGDRQPQHF.

This chain joins TRBV19 and TRBJ2-6; D call uncertain. Per the germline V gene, CDR1 is LNHDA and CDR2 is SQIVND (reference sequence). The length of the CDR3 is 13 residues. V dropped 8 bases and J dropped 0 bases, with 5 bases sitting between them. The CDR3 is CASSNSGANVLTF. The CDR3 bases are TGTGCCAGTTCTAACTCTGGGGCCAACGTCCTGACTTTC. Full variable domain (rest looked up from reference TRBV19 and TRBJ2-6): DGGITQSPKYLFRKEGQNVTLSCEQNLNHDAMYWYRQDPGQGLRLIYYSQIVNDFQKGDIAEGYSVSREKKESFPLTVTSAQKNPTAFYLCASSNSGANVLTFGAGSRLTVL.

V and J are TRBV7-9 and TRBJ1-6, with 8 positions matching TRBD1. In germline, CDR1 is SEHNR, CDR2 FQNEAQ (reference sequence). This CDR3 is 16 amino acids long. With 4 bases clipped from V and 0 bases from J, the junction kept 2 bases outside the gene matches. The CDR3 DNA reads as TGTGCCAGCAGCTCCGGACAGGGCTCCTATAATTCACCCCTCCACTTT. Protein product: CASSSGQGSYNSPLHF.

This clone was observed a few times. V is TRBV5-1 and J is TRBJ2-5, with D perhaps TRBD2 (5 bases). The CDR3 extends over 15 amino acids. The ends were cut back, 4 bases at V and 3 bases at J, with 16 bases in the middle. Germline lookup yields CDR1 SGHRS and CDR2 YFSETQ. This chain's CDR3 is CASSPGIAPKETQYF. The CDR3 DNA reads as TGCGCCAGCAGCCCCGGGATAGCGCCAAAAGAGACCCAGTACTTC.

This sequence joins TRBV5-1 and TRBJ1-1; the D is unclear. CDR1 is SGHRS and CDR2 is YFSETQ in the germline V gene. The CDR3 sequence is 17 residues long. V was shortened by 4 bases and J by 5 bases, with 24 bases between the two germline ends. CDR3 bases: TGCGCCAGCAGCCCTGGAGTAGGGTCGCCTGGAGGGACTGAAGCTTTCTTT. This encodes CASSPGVGSPGGTEAFF.

This clone appeared a single time. The V call is TRBV10-2, the J call TRBJ1-2; unclear D gene. Germline V gene data show CDR1 as WSHSY and CDR2 as SAAADI. V was shortened by 3 bases and J by 3 bases, with 11 bases between the two germline ends. This CDR3 is built from 14 residues. This chain's CDR3 is CASSESGYDYGYTF. The CDR3 DNA is TGCGCCAGCAGTGAATCGGGTTATGACTATGGCTACACCTTC.

V usage is TRBV5-1 and J usage is TRBJ1-3, with 7 bases fitting TRBD1. Germline V gene data show CDR1 as SGHRS and CDR2 as YFSETQ. CDR3 length equals 14 residues. Trimming took 4 bases from V and 4 from J; bases not matched to a gene: 5. CDR3 sequence: CASSHGTAGNTIYF. The CDR3 nucleotides read TGCGCCAGCAGCCACGGGACAGCCGGAAACACCATATATTTT.

This clone was counted a single time. The chain couples TRBV7-2 to TRBJ1-2, with D perhaps matching TRBD1 (5 bases). Germline assignment: CDR1 SGHTA and CDR2 FQGNSA. Trimming left V 1 base short and J 5 bases short, with 11 bases between. The CDR3 consists of 14 residues. The CDR3 DNA follows: TGTGCCAGCAGCTTAGGGGGCCTAGGGTATGGCTACACCTTC. Protein: CASSLGGLGYGYTF.